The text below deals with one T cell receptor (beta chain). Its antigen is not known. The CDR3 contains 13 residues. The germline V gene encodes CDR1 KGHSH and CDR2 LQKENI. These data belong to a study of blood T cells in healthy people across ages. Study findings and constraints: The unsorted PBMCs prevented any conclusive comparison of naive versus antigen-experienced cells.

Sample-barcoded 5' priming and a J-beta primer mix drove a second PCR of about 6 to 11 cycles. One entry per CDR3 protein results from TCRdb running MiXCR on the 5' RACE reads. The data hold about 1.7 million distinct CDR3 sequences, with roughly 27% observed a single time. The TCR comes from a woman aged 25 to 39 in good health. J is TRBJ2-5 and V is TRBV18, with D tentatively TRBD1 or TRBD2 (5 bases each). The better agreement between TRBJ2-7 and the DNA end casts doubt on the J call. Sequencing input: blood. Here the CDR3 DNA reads TGTGCCAGCTCACCAGAGGGGTACTACGAGCAGTACTTC. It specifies CASSPEGYYEQYF.